This entry lists 27 T cell receptor beta chains sequenced from one sample in a study of T cells in localized non-small cell lung cancer (dated by TCRdb to the early 2020s). Library prep was done by the immunoSEQ multiplex PCR assay. As stored in TCRdb, this immuneACCESS dataset retains in-frame rearrangements with V and J assigned. A fraction of the clones does not appear; measured against another copy, unresolved V genes explain less than half of the discrepancy, and the remainder lacks a known reason. This sample is represented by 30,000 to 45,000 clones; around nine tenths of them were singletons. Jointly, the top ten make up under 8.5% of the sample. The sample here was peripheral blood, taken before any cancer treatment. All receptors come from a woman aged 40-75 years with stage I lung adenocarcinoma.

The V gene is TRBV7-2, the J gene TRBJ1-5, with D hard to call. V lost 3 bases, J lost 7 bases, and 13 bases lay in between. The CDR3 has 14 residues. The germline V gene has CDR1 SGHTA and CDR2 FQGNSA. Here the CDR3 reads CASSFYGARQPQHF. Here the CDR3 DNA reads TGTGCCAGCAGCTTCTATGGAGCTCGGCAGCCCCAGCATTTT.

The gene calls are TRBV2 and TRBJ1-1, with D tentatively TRBD1 (5 bases). The germline V gene encodes CDR1 SNHLY and CDR2 FYNNEI. The CDR3 spans 14 residues. V lost 5 bases to trimming and J lost 0 bases, with 10 bases between them. The chain's CDR3 is CASSKQVVNTEAFF. The CDR3, as DNA: TGTGCCAGCAGTAAACAGGTGGTGAACACTGAAGCTTTCTTT.

The V gene is TRBV5-4, the J gene TRBJ2-7; D uncertain. From germline, CDR1 is SGHNT and CDR2 YYREEE (reference sequence). The CDR3 runs 14 residues. Trimming stripped 0 bases from V and 3 bases from J, with 10 bases between. The CDR3 DNA reads as TGTGCCAGCAGCTTGGCCGGTAGGCGCTACGAGCAGTACTTC. Its protein product is CASSLAGRRYEQYF.

This clone was seen a handful of times. The chain couples TRBV7-3 to TRBJ2-1, with TRBD1 matching over 7 bases. CDR1 and CDR2 (germline): SGHTA, FQGTGA. CDR3 length: 15 amino acids. The V segment lost 5 bases and the J segment 5 bases; nucleotides outside the gene matches: 9. The CDR3 protein is CASSLRQGVNNEQFF. The CDR3 DNA is TGTGCCAGCAGCCTAAGACAGGGCGTCAACAATGAGCAGTTCTTC. Full variable domain (missing parts from reference TRBV7-3 and TRBJ2-1): GAGVSQTPSNKVTEKGKYVELRCDPISGHTALYWYRQSLGQGPEFLIYFQGTGAADDSGLPNDRFFAVRPEGSVSTLKIQRTERGDSAVYLCASSLRQGVNNEQFFGPGTRLTVL.

The CDR3 loop reads CASSPGSRSIQETQYF. CDR3 in DNA: TGTGCCAGCAGCCCGGGGTCCCGGAGCATTCAAGAGACCCAGTACTTC. V and J are TRBV5-4 and TRBJ2-5; D perhaps matches TRBD2 (5 bases). The CDR3 runs to 16 residues. CDR1 is SGHNT and CDR2 is YYREEE in the germline V gene (reference sequence). The V end lost 4 bases, the J end lost 2 bases, and 18 bases lay between the germline ends.

The chain couples TRBV14 to TRBJ1-1, with D unresolved. The CDR3 runs to 13 residues. V was clipped by 8 bases and J by 0 bases, with 10 bases between them. Germline values: CDR1 SGHDN, CDR2 FVKESK. The CDR3 region has the DNA TGTGCCAGCCAGCGGCAGATGAACACTGAAGCTTTCTTT. Its translation: CASQRQMNTEAFF.

V and J are TRBV18 and TRBJ1-6; weak D call: TRBD1 (6 bases). V dropped 6 bases and J dropped 7 bases, with 19 bases sitting between them. The CDR3 totals 16 residues. Germline-derived CDR1 and CDR2 are KGHSH and LQKENI. In nucleotides, the CDR3 is TGTGCCAGCTCCCCGATGGGCAGGGGACAAAATTCACCCCTCCACTTT. Translated, it gives CASSPMGRGQNSPLHF. The full variable domain, rest sourced from reference TRBV18 and TRBJ1-6, is NAGVMQNPRHLVRRRGQEARLRCSPMKGHSHVYWYRQLPEEGLKFMVYLQKENIIDESGMPKERFSAEFPKEGPSILRIQQVVRGDSAAYFCASSPMGRGQNSPLHFGNGTRLTVT.

This clone was seen once. The V gene is TRBV10-3, the J gene TRBJ2-1; tentative D call: TRBD2 (5 bases). This CDR3 is built from 14 residues. The V end lost 3 bases, the J end lost 3 bases, and 9 bases lay between the germline ends. Germline loops: CDR1 ENHRY, CDR2 SYGVKD. In DNA, the CDR3 is TGTGCCATCAGTGACAGCGGATACTACAATGAGCAGTTCTTC. Its translation is CAISDSGYYNEQFF.

The chain joins TRBV4-3 to TRBJ2-3; 12 bases align to TRBD2. The J segment lost 3 bases and the V segment lost 1 base, leaving 8 bases of the junction unmatched. CDR3 length: 18 residues. Germline V CDR1 and CDR2: LGHNA, YSLEER. CDR3 amino acids: CASSQGAATSGGTDTQYF. CDR3 coding DNA: TGCGCCAGCAGCCAAGGAGCGGCGACTAGCGGGGGAACAGATACGCAGTATTTT.

The chain joins TRBV28 to TRBJ1-2, with a possible D match to TRBD1 (6 bases). The V and J ends lost 10 bases and 8 bases respectively, with 20 bases between them. CDR3 length: 13 residues. Germline V gene sequence: CDR1 MDHEN, CDR2 SYDVKM. CDR3 in amino acids: CATYNRVQQGYTF. In DNA form, the CDR3 reads TGTGCCACCTATAACAGGGTCCAGCAGGGCTACACCTTC.

The chain carries TRBV5-1 and TRBJ2-6; no reliable D call. The CDR3 runs 16 residues. With 0 bases removed from V and 0 bases from J, the gap between germline ends came to 7 bases. The germline gives CDR1 SGHRS, CDR2 YFSETQ. The CDR3 loop reads CASSLDELSGANVLTF. CDR3 bases: TGCGCCAGCAGCTTGGATGAGCTCTCTGGGGCCAACGTCCTGACTTTC.

The V and J genes are TRBV5-4 and TRBJ2-5, with 8 bases lining up with TRBD1. Germline V gene data show CDR1 as SGHNT and CDR2 as YYREEE (reference sequence). Germline trimming cut 2 bases from V and 1 base from J; bases unmatched to any gene: 4. This CDR3 is 15 amino acids long. Here the CDR3 reads CASSLPGGFQETQYF. The DNA of the CDR3 is TGTGCCAGCAGCTTACCAGGGGGCTTCCAAGAGACCCAGTACTTC.

In DNA form, the CDR3 reads TGTGCCAGCAGTGCACAGGGGGTCACTGAAGCTTTCTTT. It is translated as CASSAQGVTEAFF. This chain connects TRBV6-4 to TRBJ1-1, with 8 bases fitting TRBD1. The V gene end was trimmed by 4 bases and the J gene end by 4 bases; junction bases not matched to a gene: 2. This CDR3 is 13 amino acids long. Germline assignment: CDR1 MRHNA and CDR2 SNTAGT.

The J gene is TRBJ1-3, the V gene TRBV6-6; D unresolved. This CDR3 comprises 12 residues. The germline CDR1 and CDR2 sequences are MNHNY and SVGAGI (reference sequence). V lost 6 bases and J lost 6, with 9 bases in between. The CDR3 DNA sequence: TGTGCCAGCAGGGGTTTTGAAAACACCATATATTTT. It yields the protein CASRGFENTIYF.

The chain has TRBV1 and TRBJ2-7; the table's D call, TRBD2, was not checked against the DNA. TRBV1 is a recognized pseudogene. This CDR3 has 15 amino acids. For the CDR3, the DNA is TGCACCAGCAGCCGTACCCGGGTCCCCCTTTCCGAGCAGTACTTC. This sequence encodes CTSSRTRVPLSEQYF.

The chain recombines TRBV5-1 with TRBJ2-2; D unclear. Germline assignment: CDR1 SGHRS and CDR2 YFSETQ. This CDR3 has 14 amino acids. V was cut by 4 bases and J by 3 bases, with 10 bases left in between. The CDR3 reads CASSQPGYTGELFF. As DNA, the CDR3 is TGCGCCAGCAGCCAACCAGGCTACACCGGGGAGCTGTTTTTT.

The rearrangement links TRBV5-1 to TRBJ2-3; no firm D call. Trimming shortened V by 4 bases and J by 0 bases, and 15 bases separated the two germline ends. The CDR3 contains 16 residues. Germline assignment: CDR1 SGHRS and CDR2 YFSETQ. The CDR3 region has the DNA TGCGCCAGCAGCCTTGGTCCGGAGTCTAGCACAGATACGCAGTATTTT. It translates to CASSLGPESSTDTQYF.

This rearrangement joins TRBV7-2 to TRBJ2-7; TRBD2 might be the D (5 bases). Germline CDR1 is SGHTA and CDR2 is FQGNSA. V lost 2 bases, J lost 5 bases, and 10 bases lay in between. The CDR3 length is 13 residues. This CDR3 reads CASSLNLEDEQYF. Written as DNA, the CDR3 is TGTGCCAGCAGCTTAAATTTGGAGGACGAGCAGTACTTC.

The CDR3 region has the DNA TGTGCCAGCAGGGGACAGGGTCATAATTCACCCCTCCACTTT. Translation gives CASRGQGHNSPLHF. The chain recombines TRBV27 with TRBJ1-6, with 9 nucleotides matching TRBD1. CDR3 size: 14 residues. Unmatched junction bases numbered 2, after V lost 6 bases and J lost 5 bases. From germline, CDR1 is MNHEY and CDR2 SMNVEV (reference sequence).

V and J are TRBV11-3 and TRBJ2-5; D perhaps matches TRBD1 (6 bases). Germline CDR1 and CDR2: SGHNT and YENEEA. V lost 3 bases and J lost 1, with 15 bases in between. The length of the CDR3 is 16 residues. CDR3 loop: CASSLHPGHSQETQYF. DNA of the CDR3: TGTGCCAGCAGCTTGCACCCGGGACATTCCCAAGAGACCCAGTACTTC.

This chain joins TRBV2 and TRBJ1-3, with a weak D call TRBD1 (5 bases). Germline assignment: CDR1 SNHLY and CDR2 FYNNEI. The V end was cut by 7 bases, the J end by 2 bases, with 15 bases between. This CDR3 is 15 amino acids long. This chain's CDR3 is CASKGRSVAGNTIYF. CDR3 in DNA: TGTGCCAGCAAGGGGAGGAGTGTAGCTGGAAACACCATATATTTT.

This chain links TRBV7-2 with TRBJ1-1; D unresolved. Germline values: CDR1 SGHTA, CDR2 FQGNSA. This CDR3 is built from 13 residues. Trimming cost V 6 bases and J 1 base, with 9 bases left between them. CDR3 DNA: TGTGCCAGCAGGGGCTATTCGAACACTGAAGCTTTCTTT. The encoded protein is CASRGYSNTEAFF.

The CDR3 DNA reads as TGTGCCAGCACATCTTGGACAGGGGGGGAAGCTAACTATGGCTACACCTTC. It encodes CASTSWTGGEANYGYTF. The rearrangement links TRBV7-8 to TRBJ1-2, with 10 bases lining up with TRBD1. There are 17 residues in the CDR3. Germline values: CDR1 SGHVS, CDR2 FQNEAQ. V lost 7 bases, J lost 0 bases, and 11 bases stayed unmatched.

The chain joins TRBV7-8 to TRBJ1-4; the D is unclear. This CDR3 is 12 amino acids long. Germline V gene lookup returns CDR1 SGHVS and CDR2 FQNEAQ. V was pared by 5 bases and J by 7 bases, with 8 bases between. The chain's CDR3 is CASSQEGEKLFF. The CDR3 DNA sequence: TGTGCCAGCAGCCAAGAGGGTGAAAAACTGTTTTTT.

This chain joins TRBV30 and TRBJ2-5; 9 nucleotides agree with TRBD2. Germline V CDR1 and CDR2: GTSNPN, SVGIG (reference sequence). The CDR3 is 13 residues long. Trimming took 4 bases from V and 1 from J; bases not matched to a gene: 1. CDR3: CAWTSGAQETQYF. The CDR3 nucleotides read TGTGCCTGGACTAGCGGGGCCCAAGAGACCCAGTACTTC. Filled out from reference TRBV30 and TRBJ2-5, the complete variable domain reads SQTIHQWPATLVQPVGSPLSLECTVEGTSNPNLYWYRQAAGRGLQLLFYSVGIGQISSEVPQNLSASRPQDRQFILSSKKLLLSDSGFYLCAWTSGAQETQYFGPGTRLLVL.

A few counts support this clone. This chain uses TRBV6-1 with TRBJ2-7; possibly TRBD1 for D (6 bases). CDR3 length equals 16 residues. Trimming took 0 bases from V and 7 from J, leaving 19 bases between them. Germline-derived CDR1 and CDR2 are MNHNS and SASEGT. Here the CDR3 reads CASSEAGSPRGREQYF. CDR3 DNA sequence: TGTGCCAGCAGTGAAGCGGGAAGCCCCAGGGGAAGGGAGCAGTACTTC.

V usage is TRBV5-6 and J usage is TRBJ1-3, with D perhaps TRBD1 (5 bases). Germline V CDR1 and CDR2: SGHDT, YYEEEE. V was pared by 4 bases and J by 0 bases, with 8 bases between. The length of the CDR3 is 14 residues. CDR3 sequence reads: CASSEGTSGNTIYF. In DNA, the CDR3 is TGTGCCAGCAGCGAGGGGACCTCTGGAAACACCATATATTTT.